This TCR beta chain came from a study of cytomegalovirus exposure and HLA in healthy donors. The PCR made use of 60 Vbeta and 13 Jbeta primers. The method was immunoSEQ multiplex PCR; TCRdb's version includes in-frame clones alone and lacks a portion of them. The sample carries 150,000 or so clones, approximately 70% recorded once. Trimming removed 3 bases at V and 7 bases at J, with 14 bases between. The germline CDR1 and CDR2 sequences are SGHDT and YYEEEE. The CDR3 contains 14 residues. This TCR was sampled from a woman aged 55-75 years in good health and CMV-seropositive. This rearrangement joins TRBV5-6 to TRBJ1-5; D may be TRBD1 (5 bases). Sequencing was done on a sample of PBMCs. The CDR3 DNA reads TGTGCCAGCAGCTCCGCGTCAGGGAGGCAGCCCCAGCATTTT. This gives the protein CASSSASGRQPQHF.